This TCR beta chain was identified during a study of blood T cell repertoires in COVID-19. Turning to the study itself: PBMCs, B-cell-depleted T cells, or T cells provided the cDNA or gDNA that made up the material.

This CDR3 comprises 12 residues. V shed 8 bases and J shed 2 bases, with 6 bases lying between them. CDR1 and CDR2 (germline): LNHDA, SQIVND (reference sequence). The method was immunoSEQ multiplex PCR; TCRdb's version includes in-frame clones alone and lacks a portion of them. Here the sample spans about 73,000 clones, 80% to 90% being singletons. The receptor's source is a man at least 80 years old with acute or convalescent COVID-19. V is TRBV19 and J is TRBJ2-2, with D unclear. Sequencing was done on a sample of peripheral blood. Written as DNA, the CDR3 is TGTGCCAGTGCCAGAAACACCGGGGAGCTGTTTTTT. Protein: CASARNTGELFF. The full variable domain, completed using reference TRBV19 and TRBJ2-2, is DGGITQSPKYLFRKEGQNVTLSCEQNLNHDAMYWYRQDPGQGLRLIYYSQIVNDFQKGDIAEGYSVSREKKESFPLTVTSAQKNPTAFYLCASARNTGELFFGEGSRLTVL.